The present T cell receptor (beta chain) was sequenced within a study of OX40 agonist ivuxolimab in advanced cancers. Study as a whole: Patients received ivuxolimab, an intravenous treatment, every 2 weeks at 0.01 to 10 mg/kg.

About this clone itself: Its antigen is as yet unknown.

Broader study findings: Averaged across samples, CD8+ T cells carried more expanded clones than CD4+ did.

Blood got drawn at baseline, again on cycle 4 day 1, and then on cycle 7 day 1. Germline-derived CDR1 and CDR2 are SGHRS and YFSETQ. V lost 1 base and J 5 bases, leaving 13 bases between the germline ends. The CDR3 spans 15 residues. Profiled with immunoSEQ multiplex PCR; TCRdb holds only in-frame clones, not every one. The table shows 68,000 or so clones, with about 89% occurring only once. The material was CD4+ or CD8+ T cells sorted from blood, obtained in a trial of the OX40 agonist ivuxolimab. This receptor was taken from an adult with an advanced solid tumor such as melanoma, head and neck, liver or kidney cancer. The chain couples TRBV5-1 to TRBJ2-1; possibly TRBD2 for D (6 bases). The CDR3 protein is CASSLNLALNNEQFF. CDR3 nucleotide sequence: TGCGCCAGCAGCTTGAATCTAGCGCTGAACAATGAGCAGTTCTTC.